The clone carrying this TCR beta chain appeared once. As yet, its antigen is unknown. This specimen comes from a study of OX40 agonist ivuxolimab in advanced cancers. For the study at large: Ivuxolimab, an antibody acting as an agonist of OX40 (CD134), was used to treat patients. Three partial responders included one hepatocellular carcinoma patient and two cutaneous melanoma patients. General study points: Patients who responded partially at 0.1-3.0 mg/kg showed clonal expansion ranking among the lowest.

The repertoire was sequenced with immunoSEQ multiplex PCR; TCRdb's copy has only in-frame clones and lacks some. The sample consists of about 72,000 clones, approximately 81% of them appearing once. Germline V CDR1 and CDR2: SGDLS, YYNGEE. V was pared by 1 base and J by 2 bases, with 8 bases between. This CDR3 has 14 residues. This specimen was CD4+ or CD8+ T cells sorted from blood, taken in a trial of the OX40 agonist ivuxolimab. V gene TRBV9 combines with J gene TRBJ2-3; perhaps TRBD2 as D (5 bases). The sequence derives from an adult with an advanced solid tumor such as melanoma, head and neck, liver or kidney cancer. The DNA for the CDR3 is TGTGCCAGCAGCGTACGAGCGGCCACAGATACGCAGTATTTT. This sequence encodes CASSVRAATDTQYF.